The following is a TCR beta chain sequence with its context. Original methodology: How many nucleated cells were present was estimated from reference gene primer amplification. Using immunoSEQ multiplex PCR, the repertoire was profiled, and TCRdb retains in-frame clones only, with some absent. The V and J calls and clone size come from that table; D and trimming were worked out from the DNA. The sample consists of over 150,000 clones, approximately 82% of them appearing once. Germline trimming cut 4 bases from V and 7 bases from J; bases unmatched to any gene: 8. CDR1 and CDR2 from the germline V gene are MDHEN and SYDVKM. The CDR3 is 15 amino acids. This entry comes from a study of blood T cell repertoires in COVID-19.

The chain uses TRBV28 and TRBJ2-2, with 8 nucleotides matching TRBD1. Sequenced input: peripheral blood. The receptor was isolated from a human donor in a cohort sampled during active COVID-19. The CDR3 DNA reads as TGTGCCAGCAGTTATTCGGGGACAGGTTACGGGGAGCTGTTTTTT. Its translation is CASSYSGTGYGELFF.